Presented here are 20 T cell receptor beta chains from one specimen sequenced in a study of blood T cell repertoires in COVID-19. Assay used: immunoSEQ multiplex PCR; TCRdb lists only in-frame clones, some missing. The table shows 300,000 to 450,000 clones, with 81% occurring only once. The sample comprised peripheral blood. These receptors came from a human donor with acute or convalescent COVID-19. The donor label of this sample is uncertain.

The chain joins TRBV4-1 to TRBJ2-5, with TRBD1 matching over 9 bases. V trimming: 0 bases; J trimming: 6 bases; junction bases outside the gene matches: 2. Germline V gene lookup returns CDR1 MGHRA and CDR2 YSYEKL. This CDR3 has 14 residues. The CDR3 loop is CASSQEGTGKTQYF. CDR3 DNA sequence: TGCGCCAGCAGCCAAGAGGGGACAGGGAAGACCCAGTACTTC.

The V and J genes are TRBV2 and TRBJ1-6, with a weak D call TRBD1 (5 bases). This CDR3 spans 14 amino acids. CDR1 is SNHLY, CDR2 FYNNEI, per germline. The V gene lost 4 bases and the J gene lost 7 bases, with 11 bases spanning the gap. CDR3 region: CASSVQGLNSPLHF. CDR3 DNA sequence: TGTGCCAGCAGTGTTCAGGGTTTGAATTCACCCCTCCACTTT.

V is TRBV10-3 and J is TRBJ1-2, with D perhaps matching TRBD1 (5 bases). Trimming cost V 4 bases and J 1 base, with 10 bases left between them. The CDR3 runs to 14 residues. Germline CDR1 and CDR2: ENHRY and SYGVKD. The CDR3 sequence is CAISAGQGNYGYTF. The CDR3, as DNA: TGTGCCATCAGTGCGGGCCAGGGTAACTATGGCTACACCTTC.

The chain couples TRBV21-1 to TRBJ2-5; TRBD2, as called in the table, went unchecked against the DNA. TRBV21-1 counts as a pseudogene. There are 15 residues in the CDR3. This CDR3 reads CASSKAPSGAETQYF. The DNA for the CDR3 is TGTGCCAGCAGCAAAGCGCCTAGCGGTGCAGAGACCCAGTACTTC.

The V call is TRBV5-4, the J call TRBJ1-3; no definite D call. Germline CDR1 is SGHNT and CDR2 is YYREEE (reference sequence). This CDR3 is 15 amino acids long. Trimming took 2 bases from V and 0 from J, leaving 9 bases between them. CDR3 DNA: TGTGCCAGCAGCTTCGGCGGCGCCTCTGGAAACACCATATATTTT. This encodes CASSFGGASGNTIYF.

CDR3 DNA sequence: TGTGCCAGCAGGGCCGGGACTAGCGACACAGATACGCAGTATTTT. Translating gives CASRAGTSDTDTQYF. The rearrangement joins TRBV2 to TRBJ2-3, with 10 bases identical to TRBD2. CDR1 and CDR2 (germline): SNHLY, FYNNEI. This CDR3 is 15 amino acids long. The ends lost 6 bases at V and 2 bases at J; junction bases unmatched: 5.

The gene calls are TRBV4-2 and TRBJ2-1; 13 bases agree with TRBD2. Per the germline V gene, CDR1 is LGHNA and CDR2 is YNFKEQ. The CDR3 is 17 amino acids. The ends lost 4 bases at V and 7 bases at J; junction bases unmatched: 10. The CDR3, as DNA: TGTGCCAGCAGCCCCCGCTCGACTAGCGGGAGGTGGAATGAGCAGTTCTTC. Its protein product is CASSPRSTSGRWNEQFF.

The chain combines TRBV11-2 with TRBJ1-2, with unresolved D. The germline CDR1 and CDR2 sequences are SGHAT and FQNNGV. The V end was cut by 5 bases, the J end by 4 bases, with 14 bases between. The CDR3 is 14 residues long. The DNA for the CDR3 is TGTGCCAGCAGCCCTCCAACGGGAGGCTATGGCTACACCTTC. Amino acids: CASSPPTGGYGYTF. Using reference TRBV11-2 and TRBJ1-2 for the parts outside the CDR3, the full variable domain is EAGVAQSPRYKIIEKRQSVAFWCNPISGHATLYWYQQILGQGPKLLIQFQNNGVVDDSQLPKDRFSAERLKGVDSTLKIQPAKLEDSAVYLCASSPPTGGYGYTFGSGTRLTVV.

This chain's CDR3 is CASSIRDRGADTQYF. The DNA for the CDR3 is TGTGCCAGCAGCATCAGGGACAGGGGGGCAGATACGCAGTATTTT. The chain carries TRBV7-8 and TRBJ2-3; the match to TRBD1 covers 11 bases. The CDR3 is 15 residues long. The V and J ends lost 5 bases and 4 bases, in that order; junction bases with no gene match: 5. Germline V gene lookup returns CDR1 SGHVS and CDR2 FQNEAQ. Full variable domain (remainder filled in from reference TRBV7-8 and TRBJ2-3): GAGVSQSPRYKVAKRGQDVALRCDPISGHVSLFWYQQALGQGPEFLTYFQNEAQLDKSGLPSDRFFAERPEGSVSTLKIQRTQQEDSAVYLCASSIRDRGADTQYFGPGTRLTVL.

The chain recombines TRBV18 with TRBJ2-3; 7 positions match TRBD2. In germline, CDR1 is KGHSH, CDR2 LQKENI. This CDR3 region has 15 residues. With 6 bases clipped from V and 0 bases from J, the junction kept 6 bases outside the gene matches. The CDR3 DNA reads TGTGCCAGCTCTGGACTAGTCGGTAGCACAGATACGCAGTATTTT. It translates to CASSGLVGSTDTQYF.

The chain recombines TRBV3-1 (or the pseudogene TRBV3-2) with TRBJ1-4; 8 nucleotides match TRBD1. This CDR3 region has 14 residues. Germline CDR1 reads LGHDT; CDR2 reads YNNKEL (reference sequence). The V segment lost 2 bases and the J segment 8 bases; nucleotides outside the gene matches: 4. CDR3 bases: TGTGCCAGCAGCCAAAGGACAGGGAAGGAAAAACTGTTTTTT. It yields the protein CASSQRTGKEKLFF.

The chain uses TRBV4-2 and TRBJ2-1, with a tentative D call TRBD2 (6 bases). Between the trimmed V and J ends, which lost 4 bases and 1 base, there was a span of 11 bases. This CDR3 spans 15 amino acids. CDR1 is LGHNA, CDR2 YNFKEQ, per germline. The CDR3 protein is CASSPVAVSYNEQFF. The DNA of the CDR3 is TGTGCCAGCAGCCCAGTAGCGGTTTCCTACAATGAGCAGTTCTTC.

The chain combines TRBV5-4 with TRBJ2-6; 8 positions match TRBD2. There are 16 residues in the CDR3. J gave up 2 bases and V 4 bases, and 5 bases lay outside the gene matches. Germline CDR1 is SGHNT and CDR2 is YYREEE (reference sequence). CDR3 sequence (DNA): TGTGCCAGCAGCCGGACTAGCTTTCCTGGGGCCAACGTCCTGACTTTC. Translation: CASSRTSFPGANVLTF.

V is TRBV9 and J is TRBJ1-5; 9 positions agree with TRBD1. The CDR3 covers 14 residues. The ends lost 3 bases at V and 5 bases at J; junction bases unmatched: 3. Germline CDR1 is SGDLS and CDR2 is YYNGEE. The CDR3 DNA reads as TGTGCCAGCAGCGCGGGACAGGGCCATCAGCCCCAGCATTTT. This sequence encodes CASSAGQGHQPQHF.

The chain employs TRBV10-3 and TRBJ2-1; 16 positions match TRBD2. Looked up from germline, CDR1 is ENHRY and CDR2 is SYGVKD. With 2 bases clipped from V and 15 bases from J, the junction kept 7 bases outside the gene matches. The CDR3 sequence is 15 residues long. CDR3 sequence (DNA): TGTGCCATCAGTGAGCCGGGACTAGCGGGAGGGAATCGGTTCTTC. Encoded protein: CAISEPGLAGGNRFF.

This chain joins TRBV4-1 and TRBJ2-4; tentatively, D is TRBD2 (6 bases). With 3 bases removed from V and 2 bases from J, the gap between germline ends came to 23 bases. Per the germline V gene, CDR1 is MGHRA and CDR2 is YSYEKL. The CDR3 consists of 19 residues. The CDR3 reads CASSQANRGILGTKNIQYF. The CDR3 DNA is TGCGCCAGCAGCCAGGCTAATCGGGGGATTTTGGGGACCAAAAACATTCAGTACTTC.

This sequence joins TRBV28 and TRBJ2-2, with 10 bases identical to TRBD1. Germline V lookup: CDR1 MDHEN, CDR2 SYDVKM. The V segment lost 6 bases and the J segment 4 bases; nucleotides outside the gene matches: 8. The length of the CDR3 is 16 residues. The CDR3 sequence is CASSLDRGPGTGELFF. CDR3 coding DNA: TGTGCCAGCAGCTTAGACAGGGGGCCAGGCACCGGGGAGCTGTTTTTT.

The rearrangement uses TRBV3-1 (or the pseudogene TRBV3-2) and TRBJ2-5; 11 positions match TRBD1. The CDR3 extends over 13 amino acids. V shed 7 bases and J 5 bases; nucleotides not matched to a gene: 3. Germline CDR1 reads LGHDT; CDR2 reads YNNKEL (reference sequence). Written as DNA, the CDR3 is TGTGCCAGCACCCGGGACAGGGGGGAGACCCAGTACTTC. It translates to CASTRDRGETQYF.

This clone was recorded a few times. At the DNA level, this CDR3 is encoded by other sequences in the same sample as well. The V gene is TRBV9, the J gene TRBJ1-6, with TRBD1 matching 7 bases. The CDR3 covers 15 residues. The trim removed 2 bases at V and 3 bases at J, leaving 2 bases unmatched. The germline V gene has CDR1 SGDLS and CDR2 YYNGEE. The CDR3 nucleotides read TGTGCCAGCAGCGTCGGGGACAGCTATAATTCACCCCTCCACTTT. Its translation is CASSVGDSYNSPLHF.

The chain is built from TRBV4-2 and TRBJ2-7; 10 bases align to TRBD2. V was clipped by 1 base and J by 3 bases; unmatched bases: 6. The CDR3 covers 16 residues. Germline V gene sequence: CDR1 LGHNA, CDR2 YNFKEQ. For the CDR3, the DNA is TGTGCCAGCAGCCAAGCTCTAGCGGGAGTCAACTACGAGCAGTACTTC. As protein: CASSQALAGVNYEQYF.